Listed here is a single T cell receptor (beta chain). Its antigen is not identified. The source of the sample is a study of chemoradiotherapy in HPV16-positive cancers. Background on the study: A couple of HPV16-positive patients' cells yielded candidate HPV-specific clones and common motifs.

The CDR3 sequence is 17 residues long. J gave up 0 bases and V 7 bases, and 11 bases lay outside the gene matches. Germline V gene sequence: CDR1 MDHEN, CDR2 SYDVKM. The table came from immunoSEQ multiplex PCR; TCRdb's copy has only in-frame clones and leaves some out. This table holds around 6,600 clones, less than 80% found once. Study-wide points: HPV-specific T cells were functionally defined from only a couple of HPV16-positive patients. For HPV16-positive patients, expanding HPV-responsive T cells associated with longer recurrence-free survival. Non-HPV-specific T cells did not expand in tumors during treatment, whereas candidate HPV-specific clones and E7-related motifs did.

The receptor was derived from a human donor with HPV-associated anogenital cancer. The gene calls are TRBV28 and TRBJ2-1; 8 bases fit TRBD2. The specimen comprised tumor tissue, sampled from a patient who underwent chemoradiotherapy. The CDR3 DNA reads TGTGCCAGCACCCCCGCGGTAGCGGGGAGCTCCTACAATGAGCAGTTCTTC. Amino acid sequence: CASTPAVAGSSYNEQFF.